Presented here are 30 T cell receptor beta chains from one specimen sequenced in a study of T cell responses to AZD1222 COVID-19 vaccine. Sequencing used immunoSEQ multiplex PCR; TCRdb keeps in-frame clones, though not all of them. Of 85,000 to 90,000 clones listed, about 92% were seen once; the top ten hold about 3%. The sequencing here drew on peripheral blood, taken on day 0 of AZD1222 vaccination. The receptors were gathered from an adult in good health.

The chain has TRBV15 and TRBJ2-1; D may correspond to TRBD1 or TRBD2 (5 bases each). CDR1 and CDR2 from the germline V gene are LNHNV and YYDKDF (reference sequence). Trimming took off 0 bases at V and 7 bases at J, with 13 bases between the two ends. The CDR3 runs to 15 residues. The CDR3 loop is CATSREGPGWNEQFF. In DNA form, the CDR3 reads TGTGCCACCAGCAGAGAGGGGCCGGGATGGAATGAGCAGTTCTTC.

The V gene is TRBV7-2, the J gene TRBJ1-1; 8 bases fit TRBD1. The CDR3 contains 14 residues. V was pared by 3 bases and J by 4 bases, with 4 bases of the junction left unmatched. Germline CDR1 reads SGHTA; CDR2 reads FQGNSA. CDR3 amino acids: CASSFRTGSTEAFF. The DNA for the CDR3 is TGTGCCAGCAGCTTCCGGACAGGGAGCACTGAAGCTTTCTTT.

The rearrangement uses TRBV18 and TRBJ1-4; no clear D. The length of the CDR3 is 13 residues. Germline assignment: CDR1 KGHSH and CDR2 LQKENI. The ends were cut back, 2 bases at V and 5 bases at J, with 6 bases in the middle. CDR3 sequence (DNA): TGTGCCAGCTCACCAGGGCTAAATGAAAAACTGTTTTTT. This codes for CASSPGLNEKLFF.

V gene TRBV19 combines with J gene TRBJ1-3; no reliable D call. V shed 5 bases and J shed 0 bases, with 8 bases lying between them. The CDR3 has 14 residues. Germline CDR1 LNHDA, CDR2 SQIVND (reference sequence). This chain's CDR3 is CASSFSDSGNTIYF. The CDR3 DNA sequence: TGTGCCAGTAGTTTTTCAGACTCTGGAAACACCATATATTTT.

The chain links TRBV6-5 to TRBJ2-1; TRBD2 matches 13 bases. Germline V gene lookup returns CDR1 MNHEY and CDR2 SVGAGI. J was trimmed by 7 bases and V by 5 bases; bases with no gene match: 5. The CDR3 contains 15 residues. The DNA for the CDR3 is TGTGCCAGCAGTCCCAGGACTAGCGGGAGTAATGAGCAGTTCTTC. Amino acid sequence: CASSPRTSGSNEQFF.

The sample holds one count of this clone. The rearrangement links TRBV10-1 to TRBJ2-7; D is undetermined. This CDR3 has 14 amino acids. The ends were cut back, 0 bases at V and 1 base at J, with 7 bases in the middle. CDR1 and CDR2 from the germline V gene are WNHNN and SYGVQD (reference sequence). The CDR3 protein is CASSESGYSYEQYF. The CDR3 DNA reads as TGCGCCAGCAGTGAGTCGGGGTATTCCTACGAGCAGTACTTC.

The chain has TRBV19 and TRBJ1-4; the match to TRBD1 covers 9 bases. After removal of 5 bases from V and 8 bases from J, the junction contained 6 bases not matched to a gene. CDR1 and CDR2 (germline): LNHDA, SQIVND (reference sequence). The CDR3 loop spans 14 amino acids. CDR3 amino acids: CASSAAGTGEKLFF. The CDR3 region has the DNA TGTGCCAGTAGTGCTGCGGGGACAGGGGAAAAACTGTTTTTT.

As to this clone: Its ends do not fully match the called genes, so a read error is possible. The chain employs TRBV7-7 and TRBJ2-5; 7 bases are a match to TRBD2. Germline V CDR1 and CDR2: SSHAT, FNYEAQ (reference sequence). This CDR3 spans 14 amino acids. DNA of the CDR3: TGTGCTAGCAGCCCCGGTGGGGGGGGGAAGACCCAGTACTTC. Protein sequence: CASSPGGGGKTQYF.

J is TRBJ2-1 and V is TRBV9; perhaps TRBD2 as D (5 bases). Germline V gene lookup returns CDR1 SGDLS and CDR2 YYNGEE. V was cut by 3 bases and J by 6 bases, with 19 bases left in between. The CDR3 totals 16 residues. The CDR3 DNA follows: TGTGCCAGCAGCGGCTTAGGACTCCCGATAACCAATGAGCAGTTCTTC. This codes for CASSGLGLPITNEQFF.

This chain joins TRBV6-5 and TRBJ2-7, with TRBD1 identical over 8 bases. The CDR3 contains 14 residues. V lost 5 bases and J lost 0; bases outside the gene matches: 3. Germline V gene sequence: CDR1 MNHEY, CDR2 SVGAGI. Written as DNA, the CDR3 is TGTGCCAGCAGTAAGACAGGGGACTCCTACGAGCAGTACTTC. Amino acids: CASSKTGDSYEQYF.

This clone was observed a single time. The chain recombines TRBV6-5 with TRBJ1-1; the D gene is possibly TRBD1 (6 bases). Germline V gives CDR1 MNHEY, CDR2 SVGAGI. CDR3 length: 15 amino acids. V was trimmed by 2 bases and J by 0 bases, leaving 10 bases between them. The CDR3 nucleotides read TGTGCCAGCAGTTACAGTACAGGGATGAACACTGAAGCTTTCTTT. This sequence encodes CASSYSTGMNTEAFF.

The DNA of the CDR3 is TGTGCCAGCAGTGCTAGCGGGAGGTCCTACAATGAGCAGTTCTTC. This encodes CASSASGRSYNEQFF. The rearrangement links TRBV2 to TRBJ2-1; 11 nucleotides agree with TRBD2. V was clipped by 4 bases and J by 1 base; unmatched bases: 0. The CDR3 length is 15 residues. Germline lookup yields CDR1 SNHLY and CDR2 FYNNEI.

The chain joins TRBV4-2 to TRBJ2-7; D remains ambiguous. Per the germline V gene, CDR1 is LGHNA and CDR2 is YNFKEQ. Trimming took off 0 bases at V and 2 bases at J, with 11 bases between the two ends. CDR3 size: 15 residues. CDR3 region: CASSQESDGPYEQYF. The CDR3 bases are TGTGCCAGCAGCCAAGAGTCGGACGGACCCTACGAGCAGTACTTC.

The J gene is TRBJ2-5, the V gene TRBV2, with 10 bases matching TRBD2. The V gene's germline CDR1 is SNHLY and CDR2 FYNNEI. Germline trimming cut 9 bases from V and 7 bases from J; bases unmatched to any gene: 11. The CDR3 sequence is 14 residues long. CDR3 in DNA: TGTGCCAGGAGCGGGGGGGGCGGTTCCGGGACCCAGTACTTC. Translation: CARSGGGGSGTQYF.

This chain joins TRBV6-5 and TRBJ1-1; D uncertain. V lost 11 bases to trimming and J lost 5 bases, with 12 bases between them. This CDR3 contains 11 residues. Germline V lookup: CDR1 MNHEY, CDR2 SVGAGI. The CDR3 here is CAAGGWTEAFF. The DNA for the CDR3 is TGTGCCGCTGGAGGTTGGACTGAAGCTTTCTTT.

The genes are TRBV27 and TRBJ1-4; no clear D gene. V shed 6 bases and J shed 6 bases, with 17 bases lying between them. The germline V gene has CDR1 MNHEY and CDR2 SMNVEV (reference sequence). The CDR3 length is 15 residues. The CDR3 nucleotides are TGTGCCAGCAGCTCTCGGGCGGGATGGGATGAAAAACTGTTTTTT. Encoded protein: CASSSRAGWDEKLFF.

This clone was seen only once. The chain has TRBV7-2 and TRBJ2-2; 7 bases are a match to TRBD1. V lost 0 bases to trimming and J lost 1 base; unmatched junction nucleotides: 2. The CDR3 spans 16 residues. In germline, CDR1 is SGHTA, CDR2 FQGNSA. In DNA form, the CDR3 reads TGTGCCAGCAGCTTAGCAACAGGGGTGAACACCGGGGAGCTGTTTTTT. Protein: CASSLATGVNTGELFF. Based on the CDR3 plus reference TRBV7-2 and TRBJ2-2, the full variable domain is GAGVSQSPSNKVTEKGKDVELRCDPISGHTALYWYRQSLGQGLEFLIYFQGNSAPDKSGLPSDRFSAERTGGSVSTLTIQRTQQEDSAVYLCASSLATGVNTGELFFGEGSRLTVL.

The chain recombines TRBV25-1 with TRBJ2-7; no definite D call. V was cut by 1 base and J by 6 bases, with 13 bases left in between. The CDR3 extends over 14 amino acids. CDR1 MGHDK and CDR2 SYGVNS come from the germline V gene. The DNA of the CDR3 is TGTGCCAGCAGTGAATTCAAGGGTGTTTTCGAGCAGTACTTC. Translation: CASSEFKGVFEQYF.

V usage is TRBV5-1 and J usage is TRBJ1-1, with 9 bases fitting TRBD1. The CDR3 runs 15 residues. Germline V gene sequence: CDR1 SGHRS, CDR2 YFSETQ. V dropped 4 bases and J dropped 4; count of bases not matched to a gene: 8. CDR3 loop: CASSETGGRGTEAFF. The CDR3 DNA reads TGCGCCAGCAGCGAAACAGGGGGCCGGGGCACTGAAGCTTTCTTT. The full variable domain, with the rest looked up from reference TRBV5-1 and TRBJ1-1, is KAGVTQTPRYLIKTRGQQVTLSCSPISGHRSVSWYQQTPGQGLQFLFEYFSETQRNKGNFPGRFSGRQFSNSRSEMNVSTLELGDSALYLCASSETGGRGTEAFFGQGTRLTVV.

The gene calls are TRBV29-1 and TRBJ1-6; weak D call: TRBD1 (5 bases). The V gene lost 7 bases and the J gene lost 3 bases, with 13 bases spanning the gap. CDR1 is SQVTM, CDR2 ANQGSEA, per germline. This CDR3 has 14 amino acids. The CDR3: CSAADSNYNSPLHF. CDR3 DNA sequence: TGCAGCGCCGCTGACAGCAACTATAATTCACCCCTCCACTTT. The full variable domain, its missing parts supplied by reference TRBV29-1 and TRBJ1-6, is SAVISQKPSRDICQRGTSLTIQCQVDSQVTMMFWYRQQPGQSLTLIATANQGSEATYESGFVIDKFPISRPNLTFSTLTVSNMSPEDSSIYLCSAADSNYNSPLHFGNGTRLTVT.

V is TRBV7-9 and J is TRBJ1-5; 7 bases fit TRBD1. Germline V gives CDR1 SEHNR, CDR2 FQNEAQ (reference sequence). The J segment lost 9 bases and the V segment lost 5 bases, leaving 10 bases of the junction unmatched. CDR3 length: 14 amino acids. CDR3 residues: CASSRGQTGGPQHF. CDR3 coding DNA: TGTGCCAGCAGCAGGGGACAGACCGGGGGGCCCCAGCATTTT.

This chain joins TRBV5-1 and TRBJ1-1; perhaps TRBD1 as D (5 bases). CDR3 length equals 15 residues. The germline CDR1 and CDR2 sequences are SGHRS and YFSETQ. Trimming removed 2 bases from V and 3 bases from J, with 14 bases in between. The CDR3 DNA reads TGCGCCAGCAGCTTTGCTCAGGGAACTTACACTGAAGCTTTCTTT. It translates to CASSFAQGTYTEAFF.

The chain has TRBV28 and TRBJ2-7, with 10 bases fitting TRBD2. The J segment lost 4 bases and the V segment lost 5 bases, leaving 8 bases of the junction unmatched. The CDR3 is 15 residues long. Germline V gene lookup returns CDR1 MDHEN and CDR2 SYDVKM. CDR3 nucleotide sequence: TGTGCCAGCAGTAGACTAGCGGGCCGAATTTACGAGCAGTACTTC. As protein: CASSRLAGRIYEQYF.

CDR3 nucleotide sequence: TGTGCCAGCAGCTTACCCACAGATACGCAGTATTTT. Encoded protein: CASSLPTDTQYF. The chain has TRBV11-2 and TRBJ2-3; D is undetermined. Trimming stripped 2 bases from V and 2 bases from J, with 2 bases between. Germline-derived CDR1 and CDR2 are SGHAT and FQNNGV. The CDR3 sequence is 12 residues long. The full variable domain, with the rest looked up from reference TRBV11-2 and TRBJ2-3, is EAGVAQSPRYKIIEKRQSVAFWCNPISGHATLYWYQQILGQGPKLLIQFQNNGVVDDSQLPKDRFSAERLKGVDSTLKIQPAKLEDSAVYLCASSLPTDTQYFGPGTRLTVL.

This sequence joins TRBV4-1 and TRBJ2-7; no firm D call. This CDR3 has 16 amino acids. Germline lookup yields CDR1 MGHRA and CDR2 YSYEKL. Deletions cut 4 bases from V and 4 bases from J, with 20 bases between. The CDR3, as DNA: TGCGCCAGCAGCCTCCTCCCCCAGGTCGGGTCTTACGAGCAGTACTTC. This sequence encodes CASSLLPQVGSYEQYF.

This clone was found a few times. The rearrangement uses TRBV5-1 and TRBJ1-6; D may be TRBD1 (5 bases). Trimming took off 0 bases at V and 10 bases at J, with 14 bases between the two ends. This CDR3 spans 15 amino acids. Germline CDR1 SGHRS, CDR2 YFSETQ. The DNA for the CDR3 is TGCGCCAGCAGCTTGGCCGGGGGGGTCGACTCACCCCTCCACTTT. Translated: CASSLAGGVDSPLHF.

The chain couples TRBV7-9 to TRBJ1-1, with 8 bases fitting TRBD1. The CDR3 covers 14 residues. Germline lookup yields CDR1 SEHNR and CDR2 FQNEAQ (reference sequence). The V and J ends lost 5 bases and 5 bases, in that order; junction bases with no gene match: 7. The CDR3 here is CASSIPGQGTEAFF. CDR3 nucleotide sequence: TGTGCCAGCAGCATTCCTGGACAGGGAACTGAAGCTTTCTTT.

The V call is TRBV28, the J call TRBJ1-2; possible D gene TRBD1, 6 bases. The CDR3 totals 11 residues. With 8 bases removed from V and 7 bases from J, the gap between germline ends came to 11 bases. Germline-derived CDR1 and CDR2 are MDHEN and SYDVKM. As DNA, the CDR3 is TGTGCCAGCGGGACACTCCGTGGCTACACCTTC. As protein: CASGTLRGYTF.

The rearrangement uses TRBV13 and TRBJ2-7; 9 positions agree with TRBD2. With 5 bases clipped from V and 3 bases from J, the junction kept 8 bases outside the gene matches. The CDR3 is 15 residues long. Germline CDR1 reads PRHDT; CDR2 reads FYEKMQ (reference sequence). This CDR3 is CASSLRAGGSYEQYF. The CDR3 nucleotides are TGTGCCAGCAGCCTACGAGCGGGAGGAAGCTACGAGCAGTACTTC.

V is TRBV5-6 and J is TRBJ1-5; 10 nucleotides agree with TRBD1. J lost 0 bases, V lost 3 bases, and 9 bases had no gene match. The CDR3 extends over 18 amino acids. Germline-derived CDR1 and CDR2 are SGHDT and YYEEEE. The CDR3, as DNA: TGTGCCAGCAGCTGGGACAGGGGAAGAGTATATAGCAATCAGCCCCAGCATTTT. It specifies CASSWDRGRVYSNQPQHF.